The sequence of this T cell receptor beta chain was determined in a study of glioma-infiltrating T cells. The study, taken as a whole, reports: CDR3 overlap between tissue and blood was very small. Non-neoplastic patients had below-expected tissue-blood divergence, while all gliomas exceeded expectation.

This clonotype was observed at least ten times. The antigen remains unidentified. The iRepertoire nested amplicon-rescue multiplex PCR amplified TCR alpha and beta CDR3s from RNA. TCRdb fed the multiplex PCR reads into MiXCR, producing one record per CDR3 protein. The sample has about 130,000 distinct CDR3 sequences, approximately 25% seen once. Germline lookup yields CDR1 SGHTA and CDR2 FQGNSA. There are 16 residues in the CDR3. V dropped 5 bases and J dropped 0; count of bases not matched to a gene: 8. The source material was glioma tissue, nonneoplastic brain tissue, or PBMCs (not recorded which). The chain uses TRBV7-2 and TRBJ2-3; the match to TRBD2 covers 7 bases. The clonotype was recovered from a human donor with low-grade glioma or glioblastoma, undergoing nonglioma brain surgery, or in good health (not recorded which). The CDR3 protein is CASSLVGSGSTDTQYF. The CDR3 DNA reads as TGTGCCAGCAGCCTAGTGGGTAGCGGGAGCACAGATACGCAGTATTTT.